The 24 T cell receptor beta chains presented below share a single source sample, sequenced in a study of blood T cells in healthy people across ages. A second PCR of 7 to 11 cycles used a sample-barcoded 5' primer and a J-beta primer mix. TCRdb used MiXCR to reprocess the 5' RACE reads, holding one entry per CDR3 protein. This table holds roughly 800,000 distinct CDR3 sequences, 58% found once. The sequenced sample consisted of blood. Every receptor here comes from a man aged 25 to 40 in good health.

The J gene is TRBJ2-1, the V gene TRBV29-1; the D is unclear. CDR1 is SQVTM, CDR2 ANQGSEA, per germline. Trimming removed 7 bases at V and 6 bases at J, with 16 bases between. This CDR3 is built from 13 residues. The CDR3 loop reads CSGGPRVSNEQFF. The CDR3, as DNA: TGCAGCGGCGGACCCCGAGTCAGCAATGAGCAGTTCTTC.

This clonotype was seen a handful of times. The chain links TRBV20-1 to TRBJ1-2; TRBD1 is a possible D gene (5 bases). Germline values: CDR1 DFQATT, CDR2 SNEGSKA (reference sequence). The length of the CDR3 is 12 residues. The V and J ends lost 4 bases and 8 bases respectively, with 14 bases between them. CDR3 coding DNA: TGCAGTGCTACCCCGGGGGTGCGGGGCTACACCTTC. It translates to CSATPGVRGYTF.

The chain employs TRBV7-9 and TRBJ1-1; possibly TRBD1 for D (5 bases). In germline, CDR1 is SEHNR, CDR2 FQNEAQ (reference sequence). There are 19 residues in the CDR3. V lost 1 base, J lost 0 bases, and 21 bases lay in between. CDR3: CASSLVRGRGIPMNTEAFF. CDR3 DNA sequence: TGTGCCAGCAGCTTAGTAAGGGGAAGGGGAATTCCGATGAACACTGAAGCTTTCTTT. The complete variable domain, with remaining parts taken from reference TRBV7-9 and TRBJ1-1, reads DTGVSQNPRHKITKRGQNVTFRCDPISEHNRLYWYRQTLGQGPEFLTYFQNEAQLEKSRLLSDRFSAERPKGSFSTLEIQRTEQGDSAMYLCASSLVRGRGIPMNTEAFFGQGTRLTVV.

The V and J genes are TRBV6-1 and TRBJ2-1; tentatively, D is TRBD1 (6 bases). The CDR3 extends over 15 amino acids. The V gene lost 10 bases and the J gene lost 3 bases, with 19 bases spanning the gap. Germline V lookup: CDR1 MNHNS, CDR2 SASEGT. In nucleotides, the CDR3 is TGTGCCACCTTGCATAACAGGGTGGGCTACAATGAGCAGTTCTTC. Translated, it gives CATLHNRVGYNEQFF.

The genes are TRBV7-2 and TRBJ2-2; D is perhaps TRBD1 or TRBD2 (6 bases each). The V gene lost 4 bases and the J gene lost 0 bases, with 21 bases spanning the gap. The CDR3 loop spans 19 amino acids. The germline V gene has CDR1 SGHTA and CDR2 FQGNSA. In nucleotides, the CDR3 is TGTGCCAGCAGCTACAGATTCGCGTGGGGGGCTTCGAACACCGGGGAGCTGTTTTTT. Its translation is CASSYRFAWGASNTGELFF.

This clonotype appeared a few times. The chain recombines TRBV7-2 with TRBJ1-5; 7 bases fit TRBD1. Per the germline V gene, CDR1 is SGHTA and CDR2 is FQGNSA. J was trimmed by 6 bases and V by 3 bases; bases with no gene match: 8. The CDR3 covers 15 residues. The DNA of the CDR3 is TGTGCCAGCAGCTTCGCGACAGGGCGAGGTCAGCCCCAGCATTTT. Amino acids: CASSFATGRGQPQHF.

The chain links TRBV7-9 to TRBJ2-7; D might be TRBD2 (6 bases). The germline CDR1 and CDR2 sequences are SEHNR and FQNEAQ (reference sequence). This CDR3 region has 14 residues. The V end lost 5 bases, the J end lost 7 bases, and 18 bases lay between the germline ends. CDR3 loop: CASSLGPAGLEQYF. CDR3 in DNA: TGTGCCAGCAGCCTTGGGCCCGCGGGGCTTGAGCAGTACTTC. The entire variable domain, with the rest obtained from reference TRBV7-9 and TRBJ2-7, is as follows: DTGVSQNPRHKITKRGQNVTFRCDPISEHNRLYWYRQTLGQGPEFLTYFQNEAQLEKSRLLSDRFSAERPKGSFSTLEIQRTEQGDSAMYLCASSLGPAGLEQYFGPGTRLTVT.

V gene TRBV11-2 combines with J gene TRBJ2-1; TRBD2 is a possible D gene (6 bases). The CDR3 is made up of 15 amino acids. Trimming shortened V by 6 bases and J by 8 bases, and 20 bases separated the two germline ends. CDR1 and CDR2 from the germline V gene are SGHAT and FQNNGV. The CDR3: CASRSSGGWEDEQFF. The DNA for the CDR3 is TGTGCCAGCAGGTCAAGTGGTGGTTGGGAGGATGAGCAGTTCTTC.

The chain employs TRBV13 and TRBJ2-7; D may be TRBD2 (6 bases). V was trimmed by 3 bases and J by 0 bases, leaving 9 bases between them. Per the germline V gene, CDR1 is PRHDT and CDR2 is FYEKMQ (reference sequence). This CDR3 region has 14 residues. The CDR3 DNA reads TGTGCCAGCAGCTTCGGGGGTCCCTCCTACGAGCAGTACTTC. This encodes CASSFGGPSYEQYF.

CDR3 residues: CASRLGENEQFF. The DNA of the CDR3 is TGTGCCAGCAGATTGGGTGAGAATGAGCAGTTCTTC. The chain couples TRBV13 to TRBJ2-1; D call uncertain. There are 12 residues in the CDR3. Germline lookup yields CDR1 PRHDT and CDR2 FYEKMQ (reference sequence). V was trimmed by 6 bases and J by 7 bases, leaving 10 bases between them.

This clonotype has at least ten counts. This rearrangement joins TRBV7-6 to TRBJ2-1; D uncertain. CDR1 is SGHVS and CDR2 is FNYEAQ in the germline V gene. V was clipped by 1 base and J by 8 bases, with 6 bases between them. This CDR3 has 12 residues. For the CDR3, the DNA is TGTGCCAGCAGCTTAGATAGATATGAGCAGTTCTTC. The encoded protein is CASSLDRYEQFF.

J is TRBJ1-1 and V is TRBV4-3; TRBD1 might be the D (6 bases). Trimming pared 1 base from V and 7 bases from J, leaving 16 bases between. Germline V gene data show CDR1 as LGHNA and CDR2 as YSLEER. The CDR3 is 15 residues long. As DNA, the CDR3 is TGCGCCAGCAGCCAAGTTTGTGGGGGGGCGGATGAAGCTTTCTTT. Protein sequence: CASSQVCGGADEAFF.

The rearrangement uses TRBV19 and TRBJ1-2, with D perhaps matching TRBD1 (6 bases). Germline V gene sequence: CDR1 LNHDA, CDR2 SQIVND (reference sequence). The CDR3 extends over 15 amino acids. V lost 3 bases to trimming and J lost 2 bases, with 13 bases between them. This CDR3 is CASSIGAGANYGYTF. Here the CDR3 DNA reads TGTGCCAGTAGTATTGGAGCAGGGGCCAACTATGGCTACACCTTC. Drawing the rest from reference TRBV19 and TRBJ1-2, the complete variable domain is DGGITQSPKYLFRKEGQNVTLSCEQNLNHDAMYWYRQDPGQGLRLIYYSQIVNDFQKGDIAEGYSVSREKKESFPLTVTSAQKNPTAFYLCASSIGAGANYGYTFGSGTRLTVV.

The chain combines TRBV12-3 or TRBV12-4 with TRBJ2-2, with D possibly TRBD1 on 6 matching bases. V was clipped by 7 bases and J by 8 bases, with 11 bases between them. This CDR3 has 12 residues. The CDR3 spells CASTTGTGELFF. CDR3 bases: TGTGCCAGCACTACCGGGACAGGGGAGCTGTTTTTT.

This clonotype was observed once. The chain carries TRBV11-2 and TRBJ2-3, with TRBD2 matching over 9 bases. The CDR3 is made up of 16 amino acids. Looked up from germline, CDR1 is SGHAT and CDR2 is FQNNGV. The J segment lost 0 bases and the V segment lost 6 bases, leaving 7 bases of the junction unmatched. DNA of the CDR3: TGTGCCAGCAGGCAAAGACTAGCGGCTAGCACAGATACGCAGTATTTT. Amino acid sequence: CASRQRLAASTDTQYF.

This clonotype has a single count. V is TRBV3-1 and J is TRBJ1-2; 8 positions agree with TRBD1. This CDR3 is built from 15 residues. V shed 0 bases and J 6 bases; nucleotides not matched to a gene: 6. The germline CDR1 and CDR2 sequences are LGHDT and YNNKEL (reference sequence). CDR3 sequence: CASSQDGQGAHGYTF. The CDR3 DNA is TGTGCCAGCAGCCAAGATGGACAGGGCGCCCATGGCTACACCTTC.

The chain joins TRBV21-1 to TRBJ2-5; the D call TRBD2 from the table was never checked on the DNA. The J call may be mistaken, given a closer DNA end match to TRBJ2-7. TRBV21-1 has pseudogene status. The length of the CDR3 is 16 residues. The CDR3 nucleotides read TGTGCCAGCAGCAAAGGTGCTAGTCGTGTCTCTCGCGAGCAGTACTTC. The encoded protein is CASSKGASRVSREQYF.

This clonotype showed up just a few times. This chain links TRBV27 with TRBJ2-1, with 11 nucleotides matching TRBD2. This CDR3 contains 14 residues. CDR1 is MNHEY, CDR2 SMNVEV, per germline (reference sequence). The junction had 3 bases not matched to a gene; V was cut back by 4 bases and J by 7 bases. CDR3 sequence reads: CASSSGLAANEQFF. The CDR3 coding sequence is TGTGCCAGCAGTTCGGGACTAGCGGCTAATGAGCAGTTCTTC.

The chain carries TRBV28 and TRBJ2-4, with TRBD2 identical over 7 bases. The DNA end lines up better with TRBJ2-7; the J call may be wrong. CDR3 size: 14 residues. Germline CDR1 reads MDHEN; CDR2 reads SYDVKM. DNA of the CDR3: TGTGCCAGCCTGCCGGGAGGCCCTCTTTACGAGCAGTACTTC. Its protein is CASLPGGPLYEQYF.

The chain recombines TRBV7-2 with TRBJ2-7; D remains unclear. Germline lookup yields CDR1 SGHTA and CDR2 FQGNSA. The V end was cut by 1 base, the J end by 3 bases, with 13 bases between. The CDR3 totals 15 residues. The CDR3 is CASSLGSRTYYEQYF. CDR3 nucleotides: TGTGCCAGCAGCTTAGGGTCGCGCACTTACTACGAGCAGTACTTC. Full variable domain (rest looked up from reference TRBV7-2 and TRBJ2-7): GAGVSQSPSNKVTEKGKDVELRCDPISGHTALYWYRQSLGQGLEFLIYFQGNSAPDKSGLPSDRFSAERTGGSVSTLTIQRTQQEDSAVYLCASSLGSRTYYEQYFGPGTRLTVT.

The gene calls are TRBV27 and TRBJ2-1; 9 positions match TRBD1. In germline, CDR1 is MNHEY, CDR2 SMNVEV (reference sequence). The ends lost 2 bases at V and 12 bases at J; junction bases unmatched: 11. This CDR3 contains 15 residues. The chain's CDR3 is CASSLTGTGRRGQFF. CDR3 coding DNA: TGTGCCAGCAGTTTAACGGGGACAGGGAGGAGGGGGCAGTTCTTC.

This rearrangement joins TRBV9 to TRBJ2-1; perhaps TRBD2 as D (6 bases). Trimming pared 3 bases from V and 7 bases from J, leaving 11 bases between. This CDR3 contains 13 residues. Germline CDR1 SGDLS, CDR2 YYNGEE. CDR3 nucleotides: TGTGCCAGCAGCGCCCATCGGGGGAATGAGCAGTTCTTC. This sequence encodes CASSAHRGNEQFF.

The chain links TRBV29-1 to TRBJ2-5, with D perhaps matching TRBD1 (6 bases). The CDR3 is made up of 13 amino acids. Per germline, CDR1 SQVTM and CDR2 ANQGSEA. The V end was cut by 7 bases, the J end by 1 base, with 13 bases between. This CDR3 reads CSATWTVQETQYF. DNA of the CDR3: TGCAGCGCCACCTGGACAGTCCAAGAGACCCAGTACTTC.

The rearrangement uses TRBV6-2 or TRBV6-3 and TRBJ2-5; D may be TRBD2 (5 bases). V shed 6 bases and J shed 5 bases, with 16 bases lying between them. The germline V gene has CDR1 MNHEY and CDR2 SVGEGT. CDR3 size: 14 residues. For the CDR3, the DNA is TGTGCCAGCAGGAGGACCGGAGGTTCGGAGACCCAGTACTTC. Translation: CASRRTGGSETQYF.